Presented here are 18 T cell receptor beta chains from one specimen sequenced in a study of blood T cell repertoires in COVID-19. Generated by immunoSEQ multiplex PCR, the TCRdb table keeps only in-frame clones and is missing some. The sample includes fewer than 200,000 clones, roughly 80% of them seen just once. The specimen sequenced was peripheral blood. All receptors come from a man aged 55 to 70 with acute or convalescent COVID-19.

CDR3 nucleotides: TGTGCCAGCAGCCGATCACAAGGGGCGGCCTATAATTCACCCCTCCACTTT. Amino acids: CASSRSQGAAYNSPLHF. The V call is TRBV11-2, the J call TRBJ1-6; D might be TRBD1 (5 bases). This CDR3 spans 17 amino acids. Per germline, CDR1 SGHAT and CDR2 FQNNGV. V lost 5 bases, J lost 2 bases, and 16 bases lay in between.

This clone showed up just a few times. CDR3 sequence reads: CASSPRRTSGVGGELFF. Here the CDR3 DNA reads TGTGCCAGCAGCCCCCGTAGGACTAGCGGGGTGGGCGGGGAGCTGTTTTTT. The J gene is TRBJ2-2, the V gene TRBV7-2; 12 bases line up with TRBD2. V shed 5 bases, J shed 7 bases, and the junction held 11 bases outside the gene matches. Germline CDR1 is SGHTA and CDR2 is FQGNSA. The length of the CDR3 is 17 residues.

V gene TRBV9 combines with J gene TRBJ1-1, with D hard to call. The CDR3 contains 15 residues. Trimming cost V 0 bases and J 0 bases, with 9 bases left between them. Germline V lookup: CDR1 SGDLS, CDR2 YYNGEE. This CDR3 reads CASSVGADMNTEAFF. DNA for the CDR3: TGTGCCAGCAGCGTAGGGGCAGACATGAACACTGAAGCTTTCTTT. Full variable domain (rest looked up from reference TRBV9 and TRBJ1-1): DSGVTQTPKHLITATGQRVTLRCSPRSGDLSVYWYQQSLDQGLQFLIQYYNGEERAKGNILERFSAQQFPDLHSELNLSSLELGDSALYFCASSVGADMNTEAFFGQGTRLTVV.

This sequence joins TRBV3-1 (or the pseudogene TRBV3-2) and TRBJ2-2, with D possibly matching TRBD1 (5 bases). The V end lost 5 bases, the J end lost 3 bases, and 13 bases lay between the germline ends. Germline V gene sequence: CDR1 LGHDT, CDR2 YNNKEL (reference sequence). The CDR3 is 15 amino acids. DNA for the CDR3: TGTGCCAGCAGCTACTCCGACAGTCACACCGGGGAGCTGTTTTTT. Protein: CASSYSDSHTGELFF.

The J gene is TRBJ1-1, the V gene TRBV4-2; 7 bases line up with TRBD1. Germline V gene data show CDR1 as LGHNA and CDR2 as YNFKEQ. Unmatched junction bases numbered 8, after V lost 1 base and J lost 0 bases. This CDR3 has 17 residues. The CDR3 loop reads CASSQGRGRGMNTEAFF. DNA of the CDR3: TGTGCCAGCAGCCAAGGAAGGGGGCGAGGAATGAACACTGAAGCTTTCTTT.

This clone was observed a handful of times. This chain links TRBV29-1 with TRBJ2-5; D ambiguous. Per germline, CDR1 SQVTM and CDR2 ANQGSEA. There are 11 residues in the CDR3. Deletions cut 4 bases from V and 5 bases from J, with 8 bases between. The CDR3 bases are TGCAGCGTTGTTACGCGGGAGACCCAGTACTTC. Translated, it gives CSVVTRETQYF.

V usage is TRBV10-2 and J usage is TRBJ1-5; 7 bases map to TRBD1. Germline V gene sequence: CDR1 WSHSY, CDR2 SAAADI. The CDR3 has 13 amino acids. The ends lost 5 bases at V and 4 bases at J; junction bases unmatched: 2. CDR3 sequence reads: CASSLDRNQPQHF. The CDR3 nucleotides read TGCGCCAGCAGTTTGGACAGGAATCAGCCCCAGCATTTT.

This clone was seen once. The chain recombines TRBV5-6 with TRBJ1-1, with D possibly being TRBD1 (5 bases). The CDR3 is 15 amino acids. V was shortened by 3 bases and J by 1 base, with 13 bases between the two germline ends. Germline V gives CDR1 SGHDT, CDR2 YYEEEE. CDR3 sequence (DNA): TGTGCCAGCAGCTCCTTCGGGGGGGGGAACACTGAAGCTTTCTTT. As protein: CASSSFGGGNTEAFF.

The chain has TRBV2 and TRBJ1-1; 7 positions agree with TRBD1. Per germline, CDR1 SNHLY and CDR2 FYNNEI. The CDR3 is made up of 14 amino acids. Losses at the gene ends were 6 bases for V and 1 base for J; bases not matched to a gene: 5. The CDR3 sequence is CASSRRDRNTEAFF. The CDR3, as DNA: TGTGCCAGCAGCCGACGGGACAGGAACACTGAAGCTTTCTTT.

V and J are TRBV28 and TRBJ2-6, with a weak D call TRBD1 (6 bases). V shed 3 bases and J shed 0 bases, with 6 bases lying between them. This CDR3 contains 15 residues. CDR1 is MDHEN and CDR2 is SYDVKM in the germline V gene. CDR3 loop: CASSLDSSGANVLTF. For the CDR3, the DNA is TGTGCCAGCAGTTTGGACAGCTCTGGGGCCAACGTCCTGACTTTC.

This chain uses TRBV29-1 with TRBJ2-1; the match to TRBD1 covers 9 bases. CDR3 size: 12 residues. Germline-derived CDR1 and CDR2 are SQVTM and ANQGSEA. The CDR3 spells CRGQGRNNEQFF. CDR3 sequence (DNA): TGCAGGGGACAGGGTCGTAACAATGAGCAGTTCTTC.

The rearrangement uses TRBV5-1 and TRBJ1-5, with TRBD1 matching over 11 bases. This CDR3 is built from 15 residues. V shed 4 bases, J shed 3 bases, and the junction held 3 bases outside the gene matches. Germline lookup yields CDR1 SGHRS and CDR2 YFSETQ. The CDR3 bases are TGCGCCAGCAGCCTAGGACAGGGGGCCAATCAGCCCCAGCATTTT. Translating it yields CASSLGQGANQPQHF.

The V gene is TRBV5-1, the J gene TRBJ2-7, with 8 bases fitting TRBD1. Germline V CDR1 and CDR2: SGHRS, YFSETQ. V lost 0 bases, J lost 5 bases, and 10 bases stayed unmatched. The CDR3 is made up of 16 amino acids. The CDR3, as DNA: TGCGCCAGCAGCTTGGAAGTACAGGGGGGTTTAGACGAGCAGTACTTC. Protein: CASSLEVQGGLDEQYF.

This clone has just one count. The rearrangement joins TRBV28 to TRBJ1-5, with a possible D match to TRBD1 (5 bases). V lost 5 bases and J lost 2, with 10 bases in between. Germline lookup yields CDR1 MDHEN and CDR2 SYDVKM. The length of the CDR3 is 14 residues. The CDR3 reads CASSRGLRNQPQHF. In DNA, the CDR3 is TGTGCCAGCAGTCGGGGACTCCGCAATCAGCCCCAGCATTTT.

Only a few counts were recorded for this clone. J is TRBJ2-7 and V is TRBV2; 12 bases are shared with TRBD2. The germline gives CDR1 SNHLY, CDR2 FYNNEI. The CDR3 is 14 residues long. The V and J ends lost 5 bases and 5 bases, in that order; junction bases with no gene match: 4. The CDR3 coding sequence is TGTGCCAGCAGTCCTAGCGGGGGGGCCCACGAGCAGTACTTC. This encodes CASSPSGGAHEQYF.

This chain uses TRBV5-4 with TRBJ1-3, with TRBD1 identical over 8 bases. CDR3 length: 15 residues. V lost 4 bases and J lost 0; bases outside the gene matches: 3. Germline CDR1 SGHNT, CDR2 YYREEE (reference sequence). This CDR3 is CASSRTGPSGNTIYF. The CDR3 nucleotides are TGTGCCAGCAGCCGGACAGGGCCCTCTGGAAACACCATATATTTT.

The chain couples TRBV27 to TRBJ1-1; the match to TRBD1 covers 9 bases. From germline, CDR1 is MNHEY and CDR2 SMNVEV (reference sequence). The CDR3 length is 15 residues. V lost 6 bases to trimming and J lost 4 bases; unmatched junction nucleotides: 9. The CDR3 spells CASSPVGQGSTEAFF. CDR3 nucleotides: TGTGCCAGCAGCCCCGTCGGACAGGGGTCCACTGAAGCTTTCTTT.

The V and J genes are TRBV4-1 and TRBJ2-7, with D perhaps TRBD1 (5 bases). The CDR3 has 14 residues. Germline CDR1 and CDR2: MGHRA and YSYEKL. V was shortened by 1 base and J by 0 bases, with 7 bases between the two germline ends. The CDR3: CASSQGQLSYEQYF. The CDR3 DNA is TGCGCCAGCAGCCAAGGACAGCTCTCCTACGAGCAGTACTTC.